The 27 T cell receptor beta chains listed next were all sequenced from one sample in a study of radiation and T cells in renal cell carcinoma. Assay: immunoSEQ multiplex PCR; the TCRdb copy retains only in-frame clones and omits some. The table includes some 31,000 clones, roughly 80% detected once. This sample's time point: blood 4 weeks post-SBRT, at nephrectomy. Treatment defined: 15 Gy SBRT to primary tumor, nephrectomy 4 weeks later. The material sequenced was blood, taken from a patient whose treatment included radiotherapy and nephrectomy. Receptors originate from a man aged 60 to 75 with renal cell carcinoma.

This chain links TRBV12-5 with TRBJ2-5, with D perhaps matching TRBD1 (6 bases). The CDR3 spans 14 residues. Between the trimmed V and J ends, which lost 3 bases and 5 bases, there was a span of 13 bases. Germline V lookup: CDR1 LGHNT, CDR2 FRNRAP. CDR3 protein: CASGFTRGGETQYF. Written as DNA, the CDR3 is TGTGCTAGTGGTTTTACCAGGGGTGGGGAGACCCAGTACTTC.

This rearrangement joins TRBV12-5 to TRBJ1-2; 7 positions agree with TRBD1. Trimming removed 3 bases from V and 4 bases from J; junction bases left unmatched: 5. Germline CDR1 and CDR2: LGHNT and FRNRAP. The CDR3 runs to 14 residues. The CDR3 here is CASGLGGAGYGYTF. The CDR3 DNA reads as TGTGCTAGTGGTTTAGGGGGCGCGGGCTATGGCTACACCTTC.

This clone was recorded once. One end of the junction varies from germline; a read error may be responsible. V and J are TRBV18 and TRBJ1-1; D not certain. Germline values: CDR1 KGHSH, CDR2 LQKENI. This CDR3 is built from 14 residues. This CDR3 reads CASSPLRKDTEAFF. The CDR3 DNA reads TGTGCCAGCTCTCCACTTAGGAAAGACACTGAAGCTTTCTTT.

V gene TRBV5-1 combines with J gene TRBJ2-2; 7 bases agree with TRBD2. J lost 3 bases, V lost 0 bases, and 5 bases had no gene match. CDR1 and CDR2 (germline): SGHRS, YFSETQ. There are 16 residues in the CDR3. The CDR3 region has the DNA TGCGCCAGCAGCTTGGAGGGAGGGCCTTACACCGGGGAGCTGTTTTTT. Its translation is CASSLEGGPYTGELFF.

CDR3 coding DNA: TGCAGCGTTGAATGGGCAGGGAGAGCTTTCTTT. It is translated as CSVEWAGRAFF. This chain links TRBV29-1 with TRBJ1-1; D is perhaps TRBD1 (5 bases). The CDR3 is made up of 11 amino acids. Trimming took 2 bases from V and 10 from J, leaving 11 bases between them. Germline-derived CDR1 and CDR2 are SQVTM and ANQGSEA.

V gene TRBV30 combines with J gene TRBJ2-3, with TRBD1 matching 9 bases. Germline trimming cut 5 bases from V and 14 bases from J; bases unmatched to any gene: 11. Germline lookup yields CDR1 GTSNPN and CDR2 SVGIG (reference sequence). The CDR3 extends over 12 amino acids. CDR3 in DNA: TGTGCCTGGGGAACTTTACAGGGGGCTCGGTATTTT. Translated, it gives CAWGTLQGARYF.

This rearrangement joins TRBV7-2 to TRBJ2-7; 9 nucleotides agree with TRBD2. V gave up 4 bases and J gave up 3 bases; unmatched junction bases: 4. Germline CDR1 reads SGHTA; CDR2 reads FQGNSA. This CDR3 contains 14 residues. The CDR3 DNA follows: TGTGCCAGCAGCTACCTAGCGGGACGCTACGAGCAGTACTTC. Its protein is CASSYLAGRYEQYF.

Concerning this clone: The germline gene is not matched at one end of the junction; a read error may be the cause. Other DNA sequences within the sample encode an identical CDR3. The chain links TRBV5-1 to TRBJ2-3, with D possibly being TRBD2 (6 bases). Germline V lookup: CDR1 SGHRS, CDR2 YFSETQ. The CDR3 is 13 residues long. The CDR3 region has the DNA TGCGCCAGTAGCTTTTGGGGGAGGGATACGCAGTATTTT. Its protein product is CASSFWGRDTQYF.

The chain combines TRBV19 with TRBJ2-7; 10 nucleotides line up with TRBD1. This CDR3 spans 15 amino acids. Germline V gives CDR1 LNHDA, CDR2 SQIVND (reference sequence). J was trimmed by 4 bases and V by 5 bases; bases with no gene match: 8. Here the CDR3 reads CASSYGGTGAYEQYF. In DNA, the CDR3 is TGTGCCAGTAGTTACGGAGGGACAGGGGCATACGAGCAGTACTTC.

The CDR3 sequence: CASSPTGPQGYVAKNIQYF. Written as DNA, the CDR3 is TGTGCCAGCTCACCAACCGGGCCTCAAGGTTATGTGGCCAAAAACATTCAGTACTTC. The V and J genes are TRBV18 and TRBJ2-4, with unresolved D. The ends were cut back, 2 bases at V and 1 base at J, with 21 bases in the middle. This CDR3 region has 19 residues. In germline, CDR1 is KGHSH, CDR2 LQKENI.

The chain joins TRBV19 to TRBJ2-6; perhaps D is TRBD1 or TRBD2 (5 bases each). This CDR3 has 15 amino acids. Trimming removed 5 bases from V and 0 bases from J, with 8 bases in between. CDR1 and CDR2 from the germline V gene are LNHDA and SQIVND (reference sequence). The CDR3 protein is CASSPGTSGANVLTF. CDR3 coding DNA: TGTGCCAGTAGTCCGGGGACCTCTGGGGCCAACGTCCTGACTTTC.

The chain links TRBV11-2 to TRBJ1-1; D is uncertain. The V end lost 4 bases, the J end lost 0 bases, and 12 bases lay between the germline ends. CDR3 size: 15 residues. Looked up from germline, CDR1 is SGHAT and CDR2 is FQNNGV. This CDR3 is CASSWLFGVNTEAFF. CDR3 in DNA: TGTGCCAGCAGCTGGCTTTTCGGAGTGAACACTGAAGCTTTCTTT.

The rearrangement links TRBV2 to TRBJ2-4, with D unresolved. This CDR3 region has 14 residues. Germline CDR1 is SNHLY and CDR2 is FYNNEI. V was clipped by 3 bases and J by 6 bases, with 12 bases between them. CDR3 amino acids: CASSDIEAPNIQYF. The CDR3 coding sequence is TGTGCCAGCAGTGATATTGAAGCCCCAAACATTCAGTACTTC.

This clone was counted only a few times. The chain has TRBV6-5 and TRBJ1-1, with TRBD1 matching over 12 bases. The CDR3 consists of 14 residues. V shed 6 bases and J 11 bases; nucleotides not matched to a gene: 10. The germline V gene encodes CDR1 MNHEY and CDR2 SVGAGI. The CDR3 DNA follows: TGTGCCAGCAGCCCCGGGACAGGGGGCCGGAGGGCTTTCTTT. It is translated as CASSPGTGGRRAFF.

The chain uses TRBV4-3 and TRBJ2-7; D assignment may be TRBD1 or TRBD2 (5 bases each). The germline V and J ends were trimmed by 0 bases and 3 bases, with 15 bases remaining between them. The CDR3 loop spans 16 amino acids. Germline V gene lookup returns CDR1 LGHNA and CDR2 YSLEER. CDR3 bases: TGCGCCAGCAGCCAAGATCCTTGGGGGTTAGGCTACGAGCAGTACTTC. This codes for CASSQDPWGLGYEQYF.

V is TRBV4-2 and J is TRBJ1-4; D unclear. This CDR3 has 13 amino acids. The V and J ends lost 1 base and 5 bases respectively, with 5 bases between them. CDR1 and CDR2 (germline): LGHNA, YNFKEQ. CDR3: CASSQGLNEKLFF. In nucleotides, the CDR3 is TGTGCCAGCAGCCAAGGGTTAAATGAAAAACTGTTTTTT.

This chain uses TRBV5-5 with TRBJ1-6; D remains ambiguous. V lost 5 bases and J lost 10, with 16 bases in between. This CDR3 comprises 14 residues. In germline, CDR1 is SGHKS, CDR2 YYEKEE (reference sequence). This chain's CDR3 is CASSPRLGVSPLHF. CDR3 coding DNA: TGTGCCAGCAGTCCGAGACTCGGGGTCTCACCCCTCCACTTT. The variable domain in full, with the rest retrieved from reference TRBV5-5 and TRBJ1-6, is DAGVTQSPTHLIKTRGQQVTLRCSPISGHKSVSWYQQVLGQGPQFIFQYYEKEERGRGNFPDRFSARQFPNYSSELNVNALLLGDSALYLCASSPRLGVSPLHFGNGTRLTVT.

This clone appeared a few times. This rearrangement joins TRBV11-2 to TRBJ2-2; D gene unclear. The CDR3 extends over 13 amino acids. Germline loops: CDR1 SGHAT, CDR2 FQNNGV. Between the trimmed V and J ends, which lost 3 bases and 2 bases, there was a span of 4 bases. CDR3 in amino acids: CASSFVNTGELFF. CDR3 in DNA: TGTGCCAGCAGCTTCGTCAACACCGGGGAGCTGTTTTTT.

The chain carries TRBV4-1 and TRBJ2-7; 9 nucleotides agree with TRBD1. This CDR3 contains 14 residues. Trimming at V came to 3 bases and at J to 3 bases, leaving 3 bases not matched to a gene. CDR1 and CDR2 (germline): MGHRA, YSYEKL. The CDR3: CASSHQTGGYEQYF. The CDR3 DNA reads TGCGCCAGCAGCCACCAGACAGGGGGCTACGAGCAGTACTTC.

J is TRBJ2-7 and V is TRBV7-2; D possibly uses TRBD1 or TRBD2 (5 bases each). Germline-derived CDR1 and CDR2 are SGHTA and FQGNSA. V lost 2 bases to trimming and J lost 7 bases, with 15 bases between them. CDR3 length equals 14 residues. The CDR3 loop reads CASSLSRDLPEQYF. CDR3 DNA: TGTGCCAGCAGCTTAAGCCGGGACCTCCCAGAGCAGTACTTC. Drawing the rest from reference TRBV7-2 and TRBJ2-7, the complete variable domain is GAGVSQSPSNKVTEKGKDVELRCDPISGHTALYWYRQSLGQGLEFLIYFQGNSAPDKSGLPSDRFSAERTGGSVSTLTIQRTQQEDSAVYLCASSLSRDLPEQYFGPGTRLTVT.

This clone was seen a handful of times. The genes are TRBV7-6 and TRBJ2-7; maybe TRBD1 (5 bases). The CDR3 covers 14 residues. CDR1 and CDR2 from the germline V gene are SGHVS and FNYEAQ. Trimming shortened V by 6 bases and J by 3 bases, and 15 bases separated the two germline ends. CDR3 nucleotides: TGTGCCAGCAGTTACGGCCTTCAGGGCTACGAGCAGTACTTC. Translated: CASSYGLQGYEQYF.

The CDR3 DNA follows: TGTGCCAGCAGTCTTAGGACTAGCGGGAGAAGGGACGAGCAGTACTTC. Translation: CASSLRTSGRRDEQYF. The gene calls are TRBV7-2 and TRBJ2-7, with 13 bases fitting TRBD2. CDR3 length: 16 amino acids. Losses at the gene ends were 6 bases for V and 5 bases for J; bases not matched to a gene: 10. Germline V gene sequence: CDR1 SGHTA, CDR2 FQGNSA.

This clone is labeled as medium-sized. The chain employs TRBV27 and TRBJ2-7, with 8 bases lining up with TRBD2. The trim removed 2 bases at V and 2 bases at J, leaving 8 bases unmatched. The germline V gene encodes CDR1 MNHEY and CDR2 SMNVEV (reference sequence). This CDR3 is built from 16 residues. The CDR3 protein is CASSLVIAGMTYEQYF. In DNA, the CDR3 is TGTGCCAGCAGTTTAGTGATAGCGGGAATGACCTACGAGCAGTACTTC.

The V gene is TRBV19, the J gene TRBJ2-3, with TRBD1 identical over 7 bases. CDR3 size: 14 residues. Germline CDR1 is LNHDA and CDR2 is SQIVND (reference sequence). V lost 10 bases to trimming and J lost 2 bases; unmatched junction nucleotides: 9. This CDR3 reads CATSRQGYTDTQYF. CDR3 coding DNA: TGTGCCACGAGCAGACAGGGATACACAGATACGCAGTATTTT.

The genes are TRBV5-1 and TRBJ1-2; D call uncertain. Trimming removed 2 bases at V and 2 bases at J, with 7 bases between. CDR1 is SGHRS, CDR2 YFSETQ, per germline. This CDR3 has 13 residues. The CDR3: CASSFQDNYGYTF. The CDR3 DNA sequence: TGCGCCAGCAGCTTCCAGGACAACTATGGCTACACCTTC.

The J gene is TRBJ1-4, the V gene TRBV25-1; D gene unclear. The ends were cut back, 6 bases at V and 0 bases at J, with 8 bases in the middle. There are 14 residues in the CDR3. CDR1 is MGHDK, CDR2 SYGVNS, per germline. Here the CDR3 reads CASSHLATNEKLFF. DNA of the CDR3: TGTGCCAGCAGCCACCTCGCAACTAATGAAAAACTGTTTTTT.

The rearrangement links TRBV7-8 to TRBJ2-2; D perhaps matches TRBD2 (5 bases). The ends were cut back, 2 bases at V and 1 base at J, with 14 bases in the middle. Germline V gives CDR1 SGHVS, CDR2 FQNEAQ. The length of the CDR3 is 17 residues. CDR3 coding DNA: TGTGCCAGCAGCTTAAGGGCCGAGCGGAGGAACACCGGGGAGCTGTTTTTT. As protein: CASSLRAERRNTGELFF. Looking up the rest from reference TRBV7-8 and TRBJ2-2 gives the full variable domain: GAGVSQSPRYKVAKRGQDVALRCDPISGHVSLFWYQQALGQGPEFLTYFQNEAQLDKSGLPSDRFFAERPEGSVSTLKIQRTQQEDSAVYLCASSLRAERRNTGELFFGEGSRLTVL.